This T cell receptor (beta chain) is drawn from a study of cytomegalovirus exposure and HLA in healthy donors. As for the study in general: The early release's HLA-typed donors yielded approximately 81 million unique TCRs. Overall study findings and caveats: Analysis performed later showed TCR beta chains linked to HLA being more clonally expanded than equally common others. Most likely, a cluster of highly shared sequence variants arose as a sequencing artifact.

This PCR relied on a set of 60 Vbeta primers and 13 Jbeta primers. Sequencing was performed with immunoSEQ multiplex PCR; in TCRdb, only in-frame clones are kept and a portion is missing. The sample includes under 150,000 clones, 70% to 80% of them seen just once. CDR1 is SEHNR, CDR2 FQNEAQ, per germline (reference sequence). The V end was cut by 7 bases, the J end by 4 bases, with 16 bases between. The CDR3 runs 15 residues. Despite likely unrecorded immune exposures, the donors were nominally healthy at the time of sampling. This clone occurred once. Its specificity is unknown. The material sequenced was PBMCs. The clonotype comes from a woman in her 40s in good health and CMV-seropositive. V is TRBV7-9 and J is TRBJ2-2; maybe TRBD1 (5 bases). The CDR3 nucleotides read TGTGCCAGCAAGGGGTCGCGTTCCAGCACCGGGGAGCTGTTTTTT. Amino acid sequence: CASKGSRSSTGELFF. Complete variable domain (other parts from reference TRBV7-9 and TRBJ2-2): DTGVSQNPRHKITKRGQNVTFRCDPISEHNRLYWYRQTLGQGPEFLTYFQNEAQLEKSRLLSDRFSAERPKGSFSTLEIQRTEQGDSAMYLCASKGSRSSTGELFFGEGSRLTVL.